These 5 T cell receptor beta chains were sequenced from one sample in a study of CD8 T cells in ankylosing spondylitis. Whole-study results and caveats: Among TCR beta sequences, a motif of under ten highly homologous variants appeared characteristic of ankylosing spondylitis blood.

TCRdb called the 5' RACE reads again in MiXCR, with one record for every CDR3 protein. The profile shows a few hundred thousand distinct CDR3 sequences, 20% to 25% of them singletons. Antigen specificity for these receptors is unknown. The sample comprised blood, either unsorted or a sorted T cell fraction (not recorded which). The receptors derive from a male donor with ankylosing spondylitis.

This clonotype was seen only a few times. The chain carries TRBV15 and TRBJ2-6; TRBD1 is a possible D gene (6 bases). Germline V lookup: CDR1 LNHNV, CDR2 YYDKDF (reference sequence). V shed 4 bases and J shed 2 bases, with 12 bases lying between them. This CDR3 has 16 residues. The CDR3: CATSKIRTAGANVLTF. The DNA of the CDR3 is TGTGCCACCAGCAAGATCCGGACAGCTGGGGCCAACGTCCTGACTTTC. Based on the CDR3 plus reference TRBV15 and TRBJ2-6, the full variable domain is DAMVIQNPRYQVTQFGKPVTLSCSQTLNHNVMYWYQQKSSQAPKLLFHYYDKDFNNEADTPDNFQSRRPNTSFCFLDIRSPGLGDTAMYLCATSKIRTAGANVLTFGAGSRLTVL.

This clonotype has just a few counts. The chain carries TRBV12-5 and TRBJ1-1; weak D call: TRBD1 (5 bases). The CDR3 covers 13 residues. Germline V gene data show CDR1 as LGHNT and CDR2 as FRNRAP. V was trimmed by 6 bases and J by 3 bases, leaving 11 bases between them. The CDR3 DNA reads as TGTGCTAGTGGCATTGACAGCCACACTGAAGCTTTCTTT. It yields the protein CASGIDSHTEAFF.

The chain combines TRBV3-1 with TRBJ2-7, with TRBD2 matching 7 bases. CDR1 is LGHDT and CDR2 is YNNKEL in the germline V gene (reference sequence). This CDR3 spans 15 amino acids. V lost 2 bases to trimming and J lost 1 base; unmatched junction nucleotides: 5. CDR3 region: CASSQLREISYEQYF. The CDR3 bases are TGTGCCAGCAGCCAACTGCGGGAGATATCCTACGAGCAGTACTTC.

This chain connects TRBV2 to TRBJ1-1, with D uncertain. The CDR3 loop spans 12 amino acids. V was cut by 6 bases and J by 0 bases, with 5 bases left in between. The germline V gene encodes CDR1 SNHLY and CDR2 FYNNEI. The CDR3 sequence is CASSEMNTEAFF. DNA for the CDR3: TGTGCCAGCAGCGAGATGAACACTGAAGCTTTCTTT.

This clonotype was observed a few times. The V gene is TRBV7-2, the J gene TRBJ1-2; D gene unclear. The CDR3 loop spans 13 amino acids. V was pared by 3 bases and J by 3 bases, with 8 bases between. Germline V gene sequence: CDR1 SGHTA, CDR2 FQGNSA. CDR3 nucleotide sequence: TGTGCCAGCAGCTTGAGCGGATACTATGGCTACACCTTC. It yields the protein CASSLSGYYGYTF. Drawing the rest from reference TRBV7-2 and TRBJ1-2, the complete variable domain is GAGVSQSPSNKVTEKGKDVELRCDPISGHTALYWYRQSLGQGLEFLIYFQGNSAPDKSGLPSDRFSAERTGGSVSTLTIQRTQQEDSAVYLCASSLSGYYGYTFGSGTRLTVV.